Presented here are 16 T cell receptor beta chains from one specimen sequenced in a study of T cell repertoires in cytomegalovirus infection. TCRdb independently ran MiXCR on the reads; one entry per CDR3 protein. The table shows hundreds of thousands of distinct CDR3 sequences, with around 10% occurring only once. The sequenced material came from PBMCs. Source of these receptors: a human donor in good health (CMV status not recorded). Some clones in this sample may be carry-over from other donors' samples.

This clonotype was seen only a few times. The CDR3 sequence is CAAGQFPMGNQPQHF. CDR3 in DNA: TGTGCCGCCGGACAGTTTCCTATGGGCAATCAGCCCCAGCATTTT. V and J are TRBV24-1 and TRBJ1-5, with D maybe TRBD1 (6 bases). CDR1 is KGHDR and CDR2 is SFDVKD in the germline V gene. CDR3 length equals 15 residues. Trimming took off 12 bases at V and 2 bases at J, with 19 bases between the two ends.

This clonotype came up many times. The chain couples TRBV7-2 to TRBJ2-1; 7 bases agree with TRBD2. V was clipped by 5 bases and J by 7 bases; unmatched bases: 11. The CDR3 is made up of 15 amino acids. CDR1 SGHTA and CDR2 FQGNSA come from the germline V gene. CDR3 coding DNA: TGTGCCAGCAGCGGAGCCGGGACTACGAGGAATGAGCAGTTCTTC. This gives the protein CASSGAGTTRNEQFF.

This sequence joins TRBV20-1 and TRBJ1-3, with a tentative D call TRBD1 (6 bases). V was shortened by 6 bases and J by 4 bases, with 16 bases between the two germline ends. The CDR3 sequence is 14 residues long. Looked up from germline, CDR1 is DFQATT and CDR2 is SNEGSKA (reference sequence). In nucleotides, the CDR3 is TGCAGTGCCCTTCTACAGGGAGGGGGAAACACCATATATTTT. Amino acids: CSALLQGGGNTIYF.

This clonotype has just one count. The chain recombines TRBV29-1 with TRBJ1-2, with D hard to call. Germline CDR1 is SQVTM and CDR2 is ANQGSEA. V lost 0 bases and J lost 6, with 8 bases in between. The CDR3 is made up of 12 amino acids. For the CDR3, the DNA is TGCAGCGTTGAAGATAACGACGATGGCTACACCTTC. Translation gives CSVEDNDDGYTF.

Many counts were recorded for this clonotype. The chain joins TRBV27 to TRBJ1-1, with D uncertain. The CDR3 length is 14 residues. The germline V gene encodes CDR1 MNHEY and CDR2 SMNVEV (reference sequence). The V gene lost 0 bases and the J gene lost 1 base, with 6 bases spanning the gap. Here the CDR3 DNA reads TGTGCCAGCAGTTTATCAGGGAGGAACACTGAAGCTTTCTTT. Residues: CASSLSGRNTEAFF.

This clonotype was recorded at least ten times. The rearrangement links TRBV7-2 to TRBJ1-1, with 7 bases fitting TRBD1. The CDR3 spans 15 residues. Trimming at V came to 5 bases and at J to 4 bases, leaving 10 bases not matched to a gene. Germline CDR1 reads SGHTA; CDR2 reads FQGNSA. The CDR3: CASSRDSRLSTEAFF. The CDR3 nucleotides read TGTGCCAGCAGCAGGGACAGTCGATTGAGCACTGAAGCTTTCTTT.

This clonotype showed up many times. The rearrangement links TRBV28 to TRBJ2-7, with 10 positions matching TRBD1. This CDR3 is built from 15 residues. V lost 6 bases, J lost 7 bases, and 12 bases stayed unmatched. Germline assignment: CDR1 MDHEN and CDR2 SYDVKM. Here the CDR3 reads CASRPTGGALNEQYF. Here the CDR3 DNA reads TGTGCCAGCAGGCCGACAGGGGGCGCGCTCAATGAGCAGTACTTC.

This clonotype was recorded many times. CDR3 loop: CASSRRDSMSYYEQYF. The DNA for the CDR3 is TGTGCCAGCAGTCGTCGGGACTCCATGAGCTACTACGAGCAGTACTTC. This chain connects TRBV28 to TRBJ2-7; D is perhaps TRBD2 (6 bases). V lost 5 bases, J lost 3 bases, and 20 bases lay in between. Per germline, CDR1 MDHEN and CDR2 SYDVKM. This CDR3 is built from 16 residues. Variable domain in full (rest from reference TRBV28 and TRBJ2-7): DVKVTQSSRYLVKRTGEKVFLECVQDMDHENMFWYRQDPGLGLRLIYFSYDVKMKEKGDIPEGYSVSREKKERFSLILESASTNQTSMYLCASSRRDSMSYYEQYFGPGTRLTVT.

CDR3 loop: CASSQGGALETQYF. DNA for the CDR3: TGTGCCAGCAGCCAAGGGGGGGCTCTAGAGACCCAGTACTTC. V gene TRBV9 combines with J gene TRBJ2-5, with D possibly being TRBD2 (7 bases). The V gene's germline CDR1 is SGDLS and CDR2 YYNGEE. V was clipped by 4 bases and J by 4 bases, with 14 bases between them. The CDR3 has 14 residues.

The chain couples TRBV12-3 or TRBV12-4 to TRBJ1-2, with D maybe TRBD1 (5 bases). The CDR3 is made up of 15 amino acids. Trimming stripped 5 bases from V and 6 bases from J, with 19 bases between. This CDR3 reads CASSTRPGGGNGYTF. For the CDR3, the DNA is TGTGCCAGCAGTACCCGTCCCGGGGGGGGAAATGGCTACACCTTC.

This clonotype was seen at least ten times. V usage is TRBV6-5 and J usage is TRBJ2-5; 14 nucleotides align to TRBD2. Germline CDR1 and CDR2: MNHEY and SVGAGI. The J segment lost 5 bases and the V segment lost 0 bases, leaving 8 bases of the junction unmatched. This CDR3 comprises 18 residues. CDR3 amino acids: CASSYSSTSGGARETQYF. The DNA for the CDR3 is TGTGCCAGCAGTTACTCGTCGACTAGCGGGGGGGCCAGGGAGACCCAGTACTTC.

In this sample, this clonotype turned up many times. V usage is TRBV2 and J usage is TRBJ1-5; D not resolved. The CDR3 totals 15 residues. Germline V gene data show CDR1 as SNHLY and CDR2 as FYNNEI. Between the trimmed V and J ends, which lost 7 bases and 0 bases, there was a span of 13 bases. The CDR3 reads CASKRESASNQPQHF. The CDR3 region has the DNA TGTGCCAGCAAAAGGGAGTCAGCTAGCAATCAGCCCCAGCATTTT.

This clonotype showed up many times. This chain connects TRBV6-5 to TRBJ2-1; D is undetermined. Germline values: CDR1 MNHEY, CDR2 SVGAGI. The CDR3 covers 13 residues. Trimming took 0 bases from V and 6 from J, leaving 6 bases between them. The CDR3 here is CASSYSPINEQFF. The CDR3 bases are TGTGCCAGCAGTTACTCGCCCATCAATGAGCAGTTCTTC.

The sample holds many counts of this clonotype. The chain is built from TRBV7-3 and TRBJ2-1, with 7 bases fitting TRBD2. Germline CDR1 is SGHTA and CDR2 is FQGTGA. This CDR3 is 16 amino acids long. Trimming took 1 base from V and 2 from J; bases not matched to a gene: 5. CDR3 in amino acids: CASSLRLAVPYNEQFF. Here the CDR3 DNA reads TGTGCCAGCAGCTTAAGGCTAGCGGTACCCTACAATGAGCAGTTCTTC. Variable domain in full (rest from reference TRBV7-3 and TRBJ2-1): GAGVSQTPSNKVTEKGKYVELRCDPISGHTALYWYRQSLGQGPEFLIYFQGTGAADDSGLPNDRFFAVRPEGSVSTLKIQRTERGDSAVYLCASSLRLAVPYNEQFFGPGTRLTVL.

A few counts support this clonotype. The chain employs TRBV5-6 and TRBJ2-4; 7 nucleotides line up with TRBD2. J was trimmed by 3 bases and V by 2 bases; bases with no gene match: 5. CDR3 length: 15 residues. Per the germline V gene, CDR1 is SGHDT and CDR2 is YYEEEE. In DNA form, the CDR3 reads TGTGCCAGCAGCTTAATCGGCGGGGGCAAAAACATTCAGTACTTC. Translation gives CASSLIGGGKNIQYF.

Remarks on this clonotype: A much larger clone sits a single nucleotide away, making a read error possible. The chain links TRBV12-3 or TRBV12-4 to TRBJ1-5; weak D call: TRBD1 (5 bases). This CDR3 comprises 15 residues. The CDR3 nucleotides are TGTGCCAGCAGTTTAGCCGGGGTGGGGGGAAAGCCCCATCATTTT. Its translation: CASSLAGVGGKPHHF.